Each of the 4 T cell receptor beta chains below was sequenced from the same sample in a study of shared clonotypes between healthy human individuals. In the naive CD8 group, cells lacked CD45RO and were positively selected for CCR7, so terminally differentiated effector memory CD45RA+ cells were left out. Libraries were prepared by immunoSEQ multiplex PCR; TCRdb keeps only in-frame clonotypes and omits some of them. The repertoire holds approximately 1.9 million clones, 90% to 95% seen once, with under 2% in the top ten. Specimen: naive CD8+ T cells from PBMCs. The source of these receptors is a man aged 18 to 29 in good health. Some clones in this sample may be carry-over from other donors' samples.

The rearrangement links TRBV30 to TRBJ2-2; weak D call: TRBD1 (5 bases). Trimming pared 2 bases from V and 7 bases from J, leaving 23 bases between. The CDR3 runs 17 residues. From germline, CDR1 is GTSNPN and CDR2 SVGIG (reference sequence). In DNA form, the CDR3 reads TGTGCCTGGAGTCGTACCCCCGGGTCTTCAGGGATCGGGGAGCTGTTTTTT. This encodes CAWSRTPGSSGIGELFF.

The chain combines TRBV7-9 with TRBJ1-1; D remains ambiguous. This CDR3 has 13 amino acids. Looked up from germline, CDR1 is SEHNR and CDR2 is FQNEAQ (reference sequence). V gave up 3 bases and J gave up 1 base, with 6 bases separating them. The CDR3 nucleotides are TGTGCCAGCAGCTTCCAGAAGAACACTGAAGCTTTCTTT. It specifies CASSFQKNTEAFF.

The chain joins TRBV6-1 to TRBJ2-7; D unresolved. V lost 5 bases and J 6 bases, leaving 17 bases between the germline ends. This CDR3 has 14 residues. Germline lookup yields CDR1 MNHNS and CDR2 SASEGT. The CDR3 reads CASSLLRTQLEQYF. The CDR3, as DNA: TGTGCCAGCAGTCTTCTACGGACGCAACTCGAGCAGTACTTC.

The chain employs TRBV11-2 and TRBJ2-7; 7 bases are shared with TRBD2. In germline, CDR1 is SGHAT, CDR2 FQNNGV. With V trimmed by 4 bases and J by 2 bases, 8 bases remained unmatched. The CDR3 contains 15 residues. The CDR3 protein is CASSSRRENPYEQYF. Here the CDR3 DNA reads TGTGCCAGCAGCTCGAGGCGGGAGAATCCCTACGAGCAGTACTTC.